The 6 T cell receptor beta chains listed next were all sequenced from one sample in a study of T cell repertoires in cytomegalovirus infection. TCRdb processed the reads anew with MiXCR; each CDR3 protein has one entry. This sample has fewer than 250,000 distinct CDR3 sequences, with 9% to 15% found just once. The sequencing sample was made of PBMCs. All receptors derive from a human donor in good health (CMV status not recorded). Some clones in this sample may be carry-over from other donors' samples.

In this sample, this clonotype turned up many times. This chain connects TRBV7-2 to TRBJ2-3; the D gene is possibly TRBD1 (6 bases). V lost 3 bases, J lost 0 bases, and 10 bases lay in between. Germline V gene lookup returns CDR1 SGHTA and CDR2 FQGNSA. This CDR3 has 15 amino acids. CDR3 sequence: CASSLNRASTDTQYF. The CDR3 DNA sequence: TGTGCCAGCAGCTTGAACAGGGCGAGCACAGATACGCAGTATTTT. The complete variable domain, with remaining parts taken from reference TRBV7-2 and TRBJ2-3, reads GAGVSQSPSNKVTEKGKDVELRCDPISGHTALYWYRQSLGQGLEFLIYFQGNSAPDKSGLPSDRFSAERTGGSVSTLTIQRTQQEDSAVYLCASSLNRASTDTQYFGPGTRLTVL.

This clonotype was counted ten times or more. The J gene is TRBJ2-2, the V gene TRBV5-1, with D perhaps matching TRBD1 (7 bases). V was pared by 2 bases and J by 4 bases, with 15 bases between. The CDR3 contains 16 residues. Germline loops: CDR1 SGHRS, CDR2 YFSETQ. CDR3 loop: CASSLLPGGSTGELFF. For the CDR3, the DNA is TGCGCCAGCAGCTTATTACCAGGGGGGAGCACCGGGGAGCTGTTTTTT.

The chain couples TRBV20-1 to TRBJ1-5; possible D gene TRBD1, 6 bases. The CDR3 length is 13 residues. The germline CDR1 and CDR2 sequences are DFQATT and SNEGSKA (reference sequence). The V gene lost 5 bases and the J gene lost 0 bases, with 8 bases spanning the gap. CDR3 sequence reads: CSAPRGSNQPQHF. CDR3 sequence (DNA): TGCAGTGCTCCCAGGGGTAGCAATCAGCCCCAGCATTTT.

This clonotype has ten or more counts. The chain has TRBV4-3 and TRBJ1-2, with a weak D call TRBD1 (5 bases). Trimming shortened V by 0 bases and J by 8 bases, and 10 bases separated the two germline ends. The CDR3 runs 13 residues. CDR1 LGHNA and CDR2 YSLEER come from the germline V gene. The CDR3 DNA sequence: TGCGCCAGCAGCCAAGATATTCGGGACGGCTACACCTTC. It encodes CASSQDIRDGYTF.

This clonotype has at least ten counts. The rearrangement joins TRBV7-2 to TRBJ2-1, with no clear D. CDR1 and CDR2 (germline): SGHTA, FQGNSA. The CDR3 sequence is 15 residues long. The V end was cut by 1 base, the J end by 0 bases, with 7 bases between. The CDR3 region has the DNA TGTGCCAGCAGCTTAGACGTAAGCTCCTACAATGAGCAGTTCTTC. This codes for CASSLDVSSYNEQFF.

This clonotype was detected ten times or more. V usage is TRBV7-6 and J usage is TRBJ2-5; 13 bases line up with TRBD2. After removal of 5 bases from V and 4 bases from J, the junction contained 7 bases not matched to a gene. The CDR3 contains 16 residues. Germline V gene data show CDR1 as SGHVS and CDR2 as FNYEAQ. CDR3 protein: CASSQTSGGAPETQYF. In nucleotides, the CDR3 is TGTGCCAGCAGCCAAACTAGCGGGGGGGCTCCAGAGACCCAGTACTTC.